This T cell receptor (beta chain) emerged from a study of T cell responses to AZD1222 COVID-19 vaccine. The protocol was immunoSEQ multiplex PCR, while the TCRdb copy is restricted to in-frame clones and leaves out a portion. Among roughly 120,000 clones listed, 65% to 85% were seen once. CDR1 SQVTM and CDR2 ANQGSEA come from the germline V gene. The CDR3 consists of 15 residues. V lost 4 bases, J lost 1 base, and 15 bases lay in between. General observations from the study: Distributed over spike, vaccine-associated CD4 TCRs predominated at 160-218 and 743-854. At baseline, seropositivity was found in only a handful of AZD1222 recipients. Repertoires in all cases were sampled only once the peak T cell response had passed.

This clone was detected only a few times. Its antigen is unidentified. The sequenced sample was peripheral blood, obtained on day 0 of AZD1222 vaccination. This clonotype was obtained from an adult in good health. The gene calls are TRBV29-1 and TRBJ2-3; D may be TRBD1 (6 bases). In DNA, the CDR3 is TGCAGCGTTGCTTATGGGGGCGAGGGCACAGATACGCAGTATTTT. This sequence encodes CSVAYGGEGTDTQYF.